This T cell receptor (beta chain) originates from a study of blood T cell repertoires in COVID-19. Background on the study: Italy, Spain and the United States were the sources of the convalescent and acute COVID-19 samples.

As processed by the authors: It was from reference gene primer amplification that nucleated cell counts were estimated. Method: immunoSEQ multiplex PCR; TCRdb's copy keeps in-frame clones and lacks some. Clone size and the V and J calls come from that table; the DNA yielded D and trimming. The data hold tens of thousands of clones, with 65% to 90% observed a single time. CDR3 length equals 15 residues. V was clipped by 4 bases and J by 4 bases; unmatched bases: 9. From germline, CDR1 is SGHRS and CDR2 YFSETQ. Seattle patient enrollment occurred during active infection, with longitudinal follow-up thereafter.

The V call is TRBV5-1, the J call TRBJ2-7; 9 bases align to TRBD1. The sequencing input was peripheral blood. This clonotype originated in a man aged 45-65 years with COVID-19, enrolled during active disease. The CDR3 nucleotides read TGCGCCAGCAGCCCGTCGCGGGACAGGGAATACGAGCAGTACTTC. It is translated as CASSPSRDREYEQYF. The full variable domain, its missing parts supplied by reference TRBV5-1 and TRBJ2-7, is KAGVTQTPRYLIKTRGQQVTLSCSPISGHRSVSWYQQTPGQGLQFLFEYFSETQRNKGNFPGRFSGRQFSNSRSEMNVSTLELGDSALYLCASSPSRDREYEQYFGPGTRLTVT.